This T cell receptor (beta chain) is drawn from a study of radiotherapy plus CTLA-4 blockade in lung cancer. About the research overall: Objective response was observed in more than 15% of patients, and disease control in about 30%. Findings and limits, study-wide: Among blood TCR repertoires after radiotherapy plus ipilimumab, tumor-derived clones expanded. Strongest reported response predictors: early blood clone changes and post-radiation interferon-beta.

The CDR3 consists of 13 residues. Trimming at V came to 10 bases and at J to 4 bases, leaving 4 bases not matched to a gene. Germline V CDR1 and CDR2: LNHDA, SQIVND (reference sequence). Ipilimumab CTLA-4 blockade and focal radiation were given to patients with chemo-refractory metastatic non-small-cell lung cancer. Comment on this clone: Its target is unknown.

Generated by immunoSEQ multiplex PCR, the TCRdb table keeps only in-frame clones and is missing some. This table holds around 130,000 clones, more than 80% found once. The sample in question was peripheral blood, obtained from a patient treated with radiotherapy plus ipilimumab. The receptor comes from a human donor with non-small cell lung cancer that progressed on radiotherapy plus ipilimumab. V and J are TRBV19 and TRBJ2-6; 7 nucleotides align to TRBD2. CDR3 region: CAIGTNGANVLTF. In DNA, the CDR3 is TGTGCCATCGGGACTAACGGGGCCAACGTCCTGACTTTC.